These 21 T cell receptor beta chains came from one sample sequenced in a study of blood T cell repertoires in COVID-19. The repertoire was sequenced with immunoSEQ multiplex PCR; TCRdb's copy has only in-frame clones and lacks some. The profile shows about 260,000 clones, around 90% of them singletons. Sequenced input: peripheral blood. Source of these receptors: a human donor in a cohort sampled during active COVID-19.

The rearrangement uses TRBV27 and TRBJ1-6; D is unresolved. The CDR3 consists of 13 residues. Trimming took 8 bases from V and 7 from J, leaving 12 bases between them. Per the germline V gene, CDR1 is MNHEY and CDR2 is SMNVEV (reference sequence). The CDR3 is CASRSPQNSPLHF. The CDR3 DNA reads TGTGCCAGCCGCAGTCCACAAAATTCACCCCTCCACTTT.

This sequence joins TRBV6-5 and TRBJ1-1; TRBD1 aligns across 8 bases. The CDR3 covers 15 residues. V lost 3 bases to trimming and J lost 11 bases; unmatched junction nucleotides: 14. Germline lookup yields CDR1 MNHEY and CDR2 SVGAGI. The CDR3 bases are TGTGCCAGCAGTTATTCCACCGGACAGGGACGAGGGGCTTTCTTT. It encodes CASSYSTGQGRGAFF.

V and J are TRBV7-8 and TRBJ1-6; 7 bases align to TRBD1. There are 15 residues in the CDR3. CDR1 and CDR2 (germline): SGHVS, FQNEAQ. Trimming at V came to 1 base and at J to 3 bases, leaving 0 bases not matched to a gene. In DNA form, the CDR3 reads TGTGCCAGCAGCTTAGGGGACAGCTATAATTCACCCCTCCACTTT. Protein: CASSLGDSYNSPLHF. Full variable domain (rest looked up from reference TRBV7-8 and TRBJ1-6): GAGVSQSPRYKVAKRGQDVALRCDPISGHVSLFWYQQALGQGPEFLTYFQNEAQLDKSGLPSDRFFAERPEGSVSTLKIQRTQQEDSAVYLCASSLGDSYNSPLHFGNGTRLTVT.

The rearrangement links TRBV28 to TRBJ1-5; 8 bases agree with TRBD1. V lost 6 bases and J lost 0; bases outside the gene matches: 10. This CDR3 has 17 amino acids. Germline loops: CDR1 MDHEN, CDR2 SYDVKM. Here the CDR3 reads CASRPDREGYSNQPQHF. The CDR3 nucleotides are TGTGCCAGCAGACCGGACAGGGAAGGCTATAGCAATCAGCCCCAGCATTTT.

This chain connects TRBV10-3 to TRBJ2-7; TRBD2 agrees at 15 bases. The CDR3 has 14 residues. Germline V gene sequence: CDR1 ENHRY, CDR2 SYGVKD. With V trimmed by 10 bases and J by 6 bases, 7 bases remained unmatched. The CDR3 is CATREGLAGGEQYF. CDR3 coding DNA: TGTGCCACACGGGAGGGACTAGCGGGAGGCGAGCAGTACTTC.

This clone was recorded only once. V and J are TRBV7-6 and TRBJ2-6, with 8 bases that match TRBD2. Germline V lookup: CDR1 SGHVS, CDR2 FNYEAQ. V was clipped by 6 bases and J by 0 bases; unmatched bases: 10. CDR3 size: 18 residues. This chain's CDR3 is CASREGLVRSSGANVLTF. The CDR3 bases are TGTGCCAGCAGAGAGGGACTAGTACGAAGCTCTGGGGCCAACGTCCTGACTTTC.

There are a few counts of this clone. The chain carries TRBV4-1 and TRBJ2-5, with 13 bases aligning to TRBD2. CDR3 length equals 17 residues. Trimming took 6 bases from V and 5 from J; bases not matched to a gene: 12. Germline CDR1 reads MGHRA; CDR2 reads YSYEKL. The CDR3 protein is CASSSGTSGMSRETQYF. The CDR3 bases are TGCGCCAGCAGTTCCGGGACTAGCGGGATGTCTCGGGAGACCCAGTACTTC.

The chain combines TRBV7-2 with TRBJ2-7; 7 bases agree with TRBD2. After removal of 3 bases from V and 2 bases from J, the junction contained 7 bases not matched to a gene. Looked up from germline, CDR1 is SGHTA and CDR2 is FQGNSA. The CDR3 runs to 15 residues. CDR3 sequence reads: CASSFAGVSPYEQYF. In DNA, the CDR3 is TGTGCCAGCAGCTTCGCGGGGGTATCCCCCTACGAGCAGTACTTC.

The chain joins TRBV12-3 or TRBV12-4 to TRBJ2-7; tentatively, D is TRBD1 (6 bases). The germline V and J ends were trimmed by 3 bases and 3 bases, with 9 bases remaining between them. There are 13 residues in the CDR3. Here the CDR3 reads CASSFRQDYEQYF. In nucleotides, the CDR3 is TGTGCCAGCAGTTTTCGACAGGACTACGAGCAGTACTTC.

The V and J genes are TRBV4-1 and TRBJ1-2, with TRBD1 matching over 11 bases. Trimming removed 3 bases from V and 9 bases from J; junction bases left unmatched: 6. Germline-derived CDR1 and CDR2 are MGHRA and YSYEKL. The CDR3 sequence is 14 residues long. CDR3 region: CASSHPWDRGSYTF. CDR3 nucleotide sequence: TGCGCCAGCAGCCACCCCTGGGACAGGGGGAGCTACACCTTC.

V and J are TRBV6-2 or TRBV6-3 and TRBJ1-1; a possible D gene is TRBD1 (5 bases). The CDR3 is 13 residues long. Germline CDR1 and CDR2: MNHEY and SVGEGT. The V end lost 2 bases, the J end lost 2 bases, and 6 bases lay between the germline ends. In DNA form, the CDR3 reads TGTGCCAGCAGTTACAGGGGAAACACTGAAGCTTTCTTT. Translated, it gives CASSYRGNTEAFF.

The CDR3 coding sequence is TGTGCCAGCAGTACCGGGACTAGTATTTTAGCCGAGCAGTACTTC. Its protein is CASSTGTSILAEQYF. The V and J genes are TRBV2 and TRBJ2-7, with 8 bases lining up with TRBD2. The CDR3 runs to 15 residues. CDR1 SNHLY and CDR2 FYNNEI come from the germline V gene. V shed 5 bases, J shed 6 bases, and the junction held 12 bases outside the gene matches.

The V and J genes are TRBV18 and TRBJ1-6; D possibly corresponds to TRBD1 (5 bases). The CDR3 runs 16 residues. From germline, CDR1 is KGHSH and CDR2 LQKENI. V lost 2 bases and J lost 6, with 14 bases in between. The CDR3 nucleotides are TGTGCCAGCTCACCAGGAGGGGCCGCGAGTAATTCACCCCTCCACTTT. Protein: CASSPGGAASNSPLHF.

This clone appeared a single time. The rearrangement uses TRBV7-6 and TRBJ2-7, with TRBD2 matching over 7 bases. This CDR3 contains 17 residues. The V segment lost 6 bases and the J segment 4 bases; nucleotides outside the gene matches: 18. Germline V gives CDR1 SGHVS, CDR2 FNYEAQ. Here the CDR3 DNA reads TGTGCCAGCAGTGAGGGCTGGAGTGGCGGGGGTAAATACGAGCAGTACTTC. Amino acids: CASSEGWSGGGKYEQYF.

This clone was found once. The chain carries TRBV9 and TRBJ2-7; TRBD2 might be the D (5 bases). The V end lost 3 bases, the J end lost 5 bases, and 12 bases lay between the germline ends. In germline, CDR1 is SGDLS, CDR2 YYNGEE. This CDR3 is 13 amino acids long. The CDR3 here is CASSAEVDHEQYF. Here the CDR3 DNA reads TGTGCCAGCAGCGCGGAGGTAGACCACGAGCAGTACTTC.

Comments on this clone: The missing conserved phenylalanine or tryptophan at the end of this CDR3 makes a read error likely. The DNA is left out, because the CDR3 cannot be placed on it with certainty; the CDR3 is given as TCRdb lists it. The chain joins TRBV4-3 to TRBJ1-2; TRBD1, the table's D call, was not compared with the DNA. The germline V gene encodes CDR1 LGHNA and CDR2 YSLEER. The CDR3 is 13 amino acids in total, end residues counted. The CDR3 loop is CASSQDQRGTARR.

The rearrangement links TRBV4-1 to TRBJ1-2, with 7 bases identical to TRBD1. The junction had 4 bases not matched to a gene; V was cut back by 2 bases and J by 10 bases. CDR3 length: 12 amino acids. The germline CDR1 and CDR2 sequences are MGHRA and YSYEKL. In nucleotides, the CDR3 is TGCGCCAGCAGCCAAAGGGACAGTTCCTACACCTTC. Translating gives CASSQRDSSYTF.

The chain has TRBV25-1 and TRBJ2-3, with 12 nucleotides matching TRBD1. This CDR3 contains 16 residues. Germline-derived CDR1 and CDR2 are MGHDK and SYGVNS. V lost 8 bases, J lost 6 bases, and 12 bases stayed unmatched. DNA of the CDR3: TGTGCCAGCGTACACCGGGACAGGGGGCGCGGGGATACGCAGTATTTT. Protein sequence: CASVHRDRGRGDTQYF.

The rearrangement uses TRBV29-1 and TRBJ2-3, with 8 bases aligning to TRBD2. V lost 3 bases, J lost 4 bases, and 6 bases stayed unmatched. CDR3 length equals 14 residues. The germline V gene has CDR1 SQVTM and CDR2 ANQGSEA. The CDR3 region is CSVDGTRGADTQYF. CDR3 sequence (DNA): TGCAGCGTTGATGGGACTAGGGGGGCAGATACGCAGTATTTT.

This chain joins TRBV10-2 and TRBJ2-5, with 7 bases lining up with TRBD2. CDR1 is WSHSY and CDR2 is SAAADI in the germline V gene. The trim removed 7 bases at V and 3 bases at J, leaving 8 bases unmatched. CDR3 length: 14 residues. Here the CDR3 reads CASTPPRGEETQYF. For the CDR3, the DNA is TGCGCCAGCACACCCCCCCGGGGGGAAGAGACCCAGTACTTC.

This chain joins TRBV30 and TRBJ1-2; D uncertain. V was clipped by 4 bases and J by 5 bases, with 14 bases between them. The germline V gene has CDR1 GTSNPN and CDR2 SVGIG (reference sequence). CDR3 length: 13 residues. The CDR3 coding sequence is TGTGCCTGGATCAAGGACTATCCTTATGGCTACACCTTC. Translating gives CAWIKDYPYGYTF.